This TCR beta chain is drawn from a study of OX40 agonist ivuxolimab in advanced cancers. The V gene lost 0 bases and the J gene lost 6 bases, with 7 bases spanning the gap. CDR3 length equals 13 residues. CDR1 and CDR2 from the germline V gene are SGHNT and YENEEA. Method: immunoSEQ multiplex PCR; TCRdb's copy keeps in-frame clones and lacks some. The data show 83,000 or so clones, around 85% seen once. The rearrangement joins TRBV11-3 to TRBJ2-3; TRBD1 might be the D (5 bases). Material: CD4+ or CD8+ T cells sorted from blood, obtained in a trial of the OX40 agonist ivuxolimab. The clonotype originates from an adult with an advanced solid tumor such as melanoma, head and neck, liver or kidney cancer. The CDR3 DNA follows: TGTGCCAGCAGCTTAGATGGGGCGGATACGCAGTATTTT. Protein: CASSLDGADTQYF.